The 25 T cell receptor beta chains below all came from one sample that was sequenced in a study of cytomegalovirus exposure and HLA in healthy donors. Researchers ran the PCR with 60 Vbeta and 13 Jbeta primers. Sequencing was performed with immunoSEQ multiplex PCR; in TCRdb, only in-frame clones are kept and a portion is missing. Of 180,000 or so clones in the sample, 60% to 85% are singletons; the top ten hold about 1.5%. The material sequenced was PBMCs. All receptors derive from a man aged 18 to 29 in good health and CMV-seronegative.

This clone was picked up a small number of times. V is TRBV6-5 and J is TRBJ1-3; the D is unclear. CDR1 and CDR2 from the germline V gene are MNHEY and SVGAGI. This CDR3 is 15 amino acids long. V was shortened by 6 bases and J by 5 bases, with 17 bases between the two germline ends. The CDR3 region has the DNA TGTGCCAGCAGCCCGCTCTCATTCGCGCGAAACACCATATATTTT. This encodes CASSPLSFARNTIYF.

The V gene is TRBV9, the J gene TRBJ2-5, with 12 bases identical to TRBD2. With V trimmed by 0 bases and J by 7 bases, 1 base remained unmatched. Germline values: CDR1 SGDLS, CDR2 YYNGEE. There are 14 residues in the CDR3. The CDR3 nucleotides read TGTGCCAGCAGCGTAGAGGGACTAGCGGGGACCCAGTACTTC. This gives the protein CASSVEGLAGTQYF.

The V gene is TRBV6-5, the J gene TRBJ1-1; 7 bases are shared with TRBD1. There are 13 residues in the CDR3. CDR1 is MNHEY and CDR2 is SVGAGI in the germline V gene. V lost 4 bases and J lost 6; bases outside the gene matches: 5. CDR3 coding DNA: TGTGCCAGCAGTTCCAACAGGGGCGCTGAAGCTTTCTTT. It specifies CASSSNRGAEAFF.

The V and J genes are TRBV5-1 and TRBJ1-2, with D hard to call. Germline lookup yields CDR1 SGHRS and CDR2 YFSETQ. The CDR3 extends over 12 amino acids. V lost 5 bases and J 14 bases, leaving 19 bases between the germline ends. CDR3 residues: CASRLDGVTKTF. The CDR3 DNA reads as TGCGCCAGCAGGCTGGACGGGGTTACTAAAACCTTC.

This chain uses TRBV4-1 with TRBJ1-1, with 8 nucleotides matching TRBD1. Germline values: CDR1 MGHRA, CDR2 YSYEKL. The junction had 7 bases not matched to a gene; V was cut back by 3 bases and J by 1 base. The CDR3 length is 16 residues. CDR3 DNA sequence: TGCGCCAGCAGCCACCCCCATGACAGGGGGAACACTGAAGCTTTCTTT. Translating gives CASSHPHDRGNTEAFF.

The chain has TRBV7-9 and TRBJ2-3, with D possibly being TRBD2 (6 bases). Germline-derived CDR1 and CDR2 are SEHNR and FQNEAQ (reference sequence). V lost 5 bases to trimming and J lost 6 bases, with 21 bases between them. This CDR3 has 16 amino acids. DNA of the CDR3: TGTGCCAGCAGCCCCCTCGCGCGGGCGAGCGGGGATACGCAGTATTTT. This gives the protein CASSPLARASGDTQYF.

This rearrangement joins TRBV19 to TRBJ2-1; 10 positions match TRBD1. The CDR3 consists of 13 residues. Germline CDR1 and CDR2: LNHDA and SQIVND (reference sequence). Trimming removed 9 bases from V and 6 bases from J; junction bases left unmatched: 5. CDR3 bases: TGTGCCAGCAAGACAGGGGGCATCAATGAGCAGTTCTTC. As protein: CASKTGGINEQFF.

V gene TRBV5-1 combines with J gene TRBJ2-5; 8 nucleotides line up with TRBD1. This CDR3 comprises 14 residues. V dropped 3 bases and J dropped 7; count of bases not matched to a gene: 8. The germline V gene has CDR1 SGHRS and CDR2 YFSETQ. In nucleotides, the CDR3 is TGCGCCAGCAGCTCCGGACAGGGACGGGGGACCCAGTACTTC. It translates to CASSSGQGRGTQYF.

The chain links TRBV5-8 to TRBJ1-1; D perhaps matches TRBD1 (6 bases). The CDR3 totals 14 residues. In germline, CDR1 is SGHTS, CDR2 YDEGEE. V lost 2 bases to trimming and J lost 1 base, with 9 bases between them. CDR3 nucleotides: TGTGCCAGCAGCTTAGGACAGTGGAACACTGAAGCTTTCTTT. Encoded protein: CASSLGQWNTEAFF.

The CDR3 here is CASSLEPSGTYNEQFF. CDR3 DNA sequence: TGTGCCAGCAGCTTAGAACCTAGCGGGACCTACAATGAGCAGTTCTTC. The V call is TRBV11-2, the J call TRBJ2-1, with TRBD2 matching 9 bases. The CDR3 covers 16 residues. V dropped 0 bases and J dropped 2; count of bases not matched to a gene: 2. Germline CDR1 is SGHAT and CDR2 is FQNNGV.

The CDR3 coding sequence is TGCGCCAGCAGCTTGGGACCAGGGAAATCACCCCTCCACTTT. Its protein product is CASSLGPGKSPLHF. This chain connects TRBV5-1 to TRBJ1-6, with a possible D match to TRBD1 (5 bases). V lost 0 bases and J lost 10, with 11 bases in between. The CDR3 has 14 residues. Germline CDR1 is SGHRS and CDR2 is YFSETQ.

The rearrangement uses TRBV30 and TRBJ2-3, with D possibly matching TRBD1 (6 bases). Trimming left V 8 bases short and J 2 bases short, with 14 bases between. CDR1 GTSNPN and CDR2 SVGIG come from the germline V gene (reference sequence). The CDR3 consists of 13 residues. The DNA for the CDR3 is TGTGCCGGAGGACAGCGTAACACAGATACGCAGTATTTT. This sequence encodes CAGGQRNTDTQYF.

V gene TRBV7-8 combines with J gene TRBJ2-2; 7 nucleotides line up with TRBD1. Germline assignment: CDR1 SGHVS and CDR2 FQNEAQ. CDR3 length: 14 residues. The V segment lost 4 bases and the J segment 5 bases; nucleotides outside the gene matches: 4. CDR3 region: CASSSGTDTGELFF. The CDR3, as DNA: TGTGCCAGCAGCTCTGGGACAGATACCGGGGAGCTGTTTTTT.

V gene TRBV6-1 combines with J gene TRBJ2-1; 15 bases map to TRBD2. The CDR3 is 15 amino acids. Germline trimming cut 5 bases from V and 6 bases from J; bases unmatched to any gene: 2. Germline lookup yields CDR1 MNHNS and CDR2 SASEGT. The CDR3 sequence: CASSRTSGGGNEQFF. The CDR3 DNA follows: TGTGCCAGCAGTCGGACTAGCGGGGGGGGCAATGAGCAGTTCTTC.

The J gene is TRBJ2-7, the V gene TRBV11-2; 9 nucleotides match TRBD1. Trimming removed 0 bases from V and 0 bases from J; junction bases left unmatched: 6. From germline, CDR1 is SGHAT and CDR2 FQNNGV. The CDR3 runs to 17 residues. CDR3 sequence: CASSLDDRGSGSYEQYF. DNA of the CDR3: TGTGCCAGCAGCTTAGACGACAGGGGGTCCGGCTCCTACGAGCAGTACTTC.

The V call is TRBV2, the J call TRBJ1-1; weak D call: TRBD1 (5 bases). Germline assignment: CDR1 SNHLY and CDR2 FYNNEI. V dropped 2 bases and J dropped 4 bases, with 14 bases sitting between them. This CDR3 is 15 amino acids long. CDR3 sequence reads: CASSEWGPWGTEAFF. The CDR3 nucleotides read TGTGCCAGCAGTGAATGGGGCCCGTGGGGCACTGAAGCTTTCTTT.

The J gene is TRBJ2-7, the V gene TRBV5-4; the D gene is possibly TRBD2 (5 bases). Germline CDR1 reads SGHNT; CDR2 reads YYREEE (reference sequence). V was trimmed by 3 bases and J by 2 bases, leaving 12 bases between them. The CDR3 extends over 14 amino acids. The DNA of the CDR3 is TGTGCCAGCAGCTATGGGGAGTCCCCCTACGAGCAGTACTTC. Its protein product is CASSYGESPYEQYF.

A few counts support this clone. The rearrangement uses TRBV6-6 and TRBJ1-6; 7 nucleotides agree with TRBD1. The germline V gene has CDR1 MNHNY and CDR2 SVGAGI (reference sequence). The CDR3 consists of 15 residues. Germline trimming cut 2 bases from V and 4 bases from J; bases unmatched to any gene: 2. CDR3 sequence (DNA): TGTGCCAGCAGTTACGGACAGGCTTATAATTCACCCCTCCACTTT. Its translation: CASSYGQAYNSPLHF.

The chain recombines TRBV10-3 with TRBJ1-2; TRBD1 aligns across 7 bases. The CDR3 totals 13 residues. Germline V CDR1 and CDR2: ENHRY, SYGVKD. J lost 2 bases, V lost 5 bases, and 2 bases had no gene match. The CDR3 nucleotides read TGTGCCATCAGTACGACAGGGAACTATGGCTACACCTTC. Translated, it gives CAISTTGNYGYTF.

The rearrangement joins TRBV6-6 to TRBJ2-3; 11 nucleotides align to TRBD2. The trim removed 7 bases at V and 2 bases at J, leaving 5 bases unmatched. Germline V gives CDR1 MNHNY, CDR2 SVGAGI (reference sequence). The CDR3 is made up of 15 amino acids. The CDR3 nucleotides read TGTGCCAGCAACCAGGGACTAGCGGTCACAGATACGCAGTATTTT. The encoded protein is CASNQGLAVTDTQYF.

The chain carries TRBV2 and TRBJ1-1; D is unresolved. This CDR3 spans 15 amino acids. The V gene's germline CDR1 is SNHLY and CDR2 FYNNEI. Trimming removed 1 base from V and 1 base from J, with 10 bases in between. The DNA of the CDR3 is TGTGCCAGCAGTGAAGGATCTGGGAGGAACACTGAAGCTTTCTTT. Protein: CASSEGSGRNTEAFF. Supplemented by reference TRBV2 and TRBJ1-1, the full variable domain reads EPEVTQTPSHQVTQMGQEVILRCVPISNHLYFYWYRQILGQKVEFLVSFYNNEISEKSEIFDDQFSVERPDGSNFTLKIRSTKLEDSAMYFCASSEGSGRNTEAFFGQGTRLTVV.

The chain recombines TRBV6-5 with TRBJ2-1, with D possibly being TRBD2 (5 bases). V was shortened by 2 bases and J by 6 bases, with 5 bases between the two germline ends. This CDR3 is built from 12 residues. CDR1 and CDR2 (germline): MNHEY, SVGAGI. CDR3 nucleotide sequence: TGTGCCAGCAGTTACCGGGGCAATGAGCAGTTCTTC. Translated: CASSYRGNEQFF.

This chain uses TRBV19 with TRBJ2-2; 15 bases match TRBD2. The CDR3 runs 18 residues. Germline trimming cut 3 bases from V and 5 bases from J; bases unmatched to any gene: 7. Germline V gives CDR1 LNHDA, CDR2 SQIVND (reference sequence). CDR3 coding DNA: TGTGCCAGTAGTATTACCTCGGGACTAGCGGGAGGAACCGGGGAGCTGTTTTTT. Protein product: CASSITSGLAGGTGELFF.

The gene calls are TRBV28 and TRBJ2-5, with D possibly TRBD1 on 6 matching bases. Trimming removed 8 bases from V and 5 bases from J, with 12 bases in between. This CDR3 is 12 amino acids long. In germline, CDR1 is MDHEN, CDR2 SYDVKM. The CDR3 nucleotides read TGTGCCAGCGCTATTAGGGGGGAGACCCAGTACTTC. Translated: CASAIRGETQYF.

This clone has only a few counts. The rearrangement links TRBV30 to TRBJ1-1; TRBD1 is a possible D gene (5 bases). V dropped 0 bases and J dropped 0 bases, with 11 bases sitting between them. CDR3 length: 15 amino acids. Germline CDR1 and CDR2: GTSNPN and SVGIG (reference sequence). CDR3 bases: TGTGCCTGGAGTGTAGAAAGCAGGGTGAACACTGAAGCTTTCTTT. Protein sequence: CAWSVESRVNTEAFF.